This T cell receptor (beta chain) was sequenced for a study of blood T cell repertoires in COVID-19. Study at large: Sites in the United States, Italy and Spain provided acute and convalescent COVID-19 samples. Sources were T cells, B-cell-depleted T cells, or PBMCs; the material itself was cDNA or gDNA.

From germline, CDR1 is LGHNA and CDR2 YSLEER. The CDR3 is 15 amino acids. V was cut by 0 bases and J by 5 bases, with 14 bases left in between. Per the original data handling: Nucleated cell counts were estimated from reference gene primer amplification. Measured with immunoSEQ multiplex PCR; TCRdb has only the in-frame clones, and not every one. That table is the source of V, J and clone size, and D and trimming were worked out from the DNA. The sample has approximately 160,000 clones; roughly 77% are singletons. Sequenced material: peripheral blood. The rearrangement joins TRBV4-3 to TRBJ2-7; no definite D call. This TCR was recovered from a human donor in a cohort sampled during active COVID-19. This CDR3 is CASSQELSLLNEQYF. DNA for the CDR3: TGCGCCAGCAGCCAAGAATTGTCACTTTTGAACGAGCAGTACTTC.